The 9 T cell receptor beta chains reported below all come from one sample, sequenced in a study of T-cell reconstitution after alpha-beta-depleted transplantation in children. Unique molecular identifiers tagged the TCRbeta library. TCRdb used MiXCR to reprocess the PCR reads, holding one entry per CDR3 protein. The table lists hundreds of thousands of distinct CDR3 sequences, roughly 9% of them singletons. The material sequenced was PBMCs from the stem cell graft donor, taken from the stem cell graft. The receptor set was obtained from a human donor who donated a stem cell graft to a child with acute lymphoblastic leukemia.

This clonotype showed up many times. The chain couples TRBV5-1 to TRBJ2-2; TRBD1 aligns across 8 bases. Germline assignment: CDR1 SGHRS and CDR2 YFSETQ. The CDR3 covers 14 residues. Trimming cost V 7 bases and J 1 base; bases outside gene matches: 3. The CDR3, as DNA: TGCGCCAGCCTACAGGGGGGGAACACCGGGGAGCTGTTTTTT. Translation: CASLQGGNTGELFF.

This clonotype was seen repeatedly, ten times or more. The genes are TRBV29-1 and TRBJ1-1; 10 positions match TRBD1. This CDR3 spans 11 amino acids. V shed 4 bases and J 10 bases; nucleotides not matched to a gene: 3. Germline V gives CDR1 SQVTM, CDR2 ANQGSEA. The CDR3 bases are TGCAGCGTTGCCGGGACAGGGGTAGCTTTCTTT. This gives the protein CSVAGTGVAFF.

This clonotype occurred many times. The CDR3 bases are TGTGCCAGCAGTCAAGGTGGGACTAGATACGAGACCCAGTACTTC. Translated, it gives CASSQGGTRYETQYF. The rearrangement uses TRBV27 and TRBJ2-5; the match to TRBD2 covers 8 bases. V lost 5 bases, J lost 5 bases, and 10 bases stayed unmatched. Germline V gives CDR1 MNHEY, CDR2 SMNVEV (reference sequence). The CDR3 sequence is 15 residues long.

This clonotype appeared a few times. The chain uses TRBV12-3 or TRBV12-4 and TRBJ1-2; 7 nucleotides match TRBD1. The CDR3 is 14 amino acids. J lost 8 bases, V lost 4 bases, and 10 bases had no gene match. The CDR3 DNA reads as TGTGCCAGCAGTTCCTCCGGGACAGCCGGCGGCTACACCTTC. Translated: CASSSSGTAGGYTF.

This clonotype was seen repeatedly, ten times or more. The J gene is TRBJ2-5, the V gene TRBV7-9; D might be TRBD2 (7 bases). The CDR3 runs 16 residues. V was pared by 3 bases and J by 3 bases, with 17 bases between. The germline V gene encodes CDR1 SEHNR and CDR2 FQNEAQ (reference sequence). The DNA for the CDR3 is TGTGCCAGCAGCTTTGCCGGGGGGCCACCCGAAGAGACCCAGTACTTC. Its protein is CASSFAGGPPEETQYF. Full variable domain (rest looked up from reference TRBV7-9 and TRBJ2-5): DTGVSQNPRHKITKRGQNVTFRCDPISEHNRLYWYRQTLGQGPEFLTYFQNEAQLEKSRLLSDRFSAERPKGSFSTLEIQRTEQGDSAMYLCASSFAGGPPEETQYFGPGTRLLVL.

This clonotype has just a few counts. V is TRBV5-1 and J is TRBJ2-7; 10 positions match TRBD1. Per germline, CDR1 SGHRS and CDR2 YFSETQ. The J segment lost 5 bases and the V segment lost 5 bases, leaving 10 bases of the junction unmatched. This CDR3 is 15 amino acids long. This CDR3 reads CASRLAGTGVNEQYF. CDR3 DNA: TGCGCCAGCAGACTCGCCGGGACAGGGGTAAACGAGCAGTACTTC.

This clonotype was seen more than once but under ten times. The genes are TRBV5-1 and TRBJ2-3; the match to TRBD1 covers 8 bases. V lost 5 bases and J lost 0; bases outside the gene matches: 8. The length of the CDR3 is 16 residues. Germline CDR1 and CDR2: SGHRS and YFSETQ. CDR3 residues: CASSFERQGSTDTQYF. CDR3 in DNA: TGCGCCAGCAGTTTCGAACGACAGGGGAGCACAGATACGCAGTATTTT.

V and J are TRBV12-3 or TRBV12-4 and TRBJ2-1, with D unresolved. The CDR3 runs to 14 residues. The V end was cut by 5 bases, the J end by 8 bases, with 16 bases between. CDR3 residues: CASSRDLIGDEQFF. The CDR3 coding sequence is TGTGCCAGCAGTCGCGACCTGATCGGTGATGAGCAGTTCTTC.

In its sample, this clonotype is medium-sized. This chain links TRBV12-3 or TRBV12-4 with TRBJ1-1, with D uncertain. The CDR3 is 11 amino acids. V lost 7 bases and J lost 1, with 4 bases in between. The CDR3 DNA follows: TGTGCCAGCAAACGGAACACTGAAGCTTTCTTT. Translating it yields CASKRNTEAFF.